This TCR beta chain was recorded in a study of blood T cell repertoires in COVID-19. Sequencing used immunoSEQ multiplex PCR; TCRdb keeps in-frame clones, though not all of them. Altogether approximately 250,000 clones are present, approximately 87% being singletons, with the ten largest covering around 9.2%. Germline CDR1 is SGHTA and CDR2 is FQGNSA. The junction had 3 bases not matched to a gene; V was cut back by 0 bases and J by 4 bases. This CDR3 is 16 amino acids long. The sample consisted of peripheral blood. This clonotype originated in a human donor in a cohort sampled during active COVID-19. The rearrangement uses TRBV7-2 and TRBJ2-1; 10 bases are shared with TRBD1. The CDR3 DNA is TGTGCCAGCAGCTTAGCCGGGACAGGGGTGTACAATGAGCAGTTCTTC. Translated, it gives CASSLAGTGVYNEQFF.